These T cell receptor beta chains were read from a single sample in a study of early T cells in non-severe SARS-CoV-2 infection. TCRdb fed the 5' RACE reads into MiXCR, producing one record per CDR3 protein. The data show tens of thousands of distinct CDR3 sequences, with over 4% seen just once and about 5% held by the top ten. The sample taken for sequencing was whole blood. The receptors were sampled from an adult who was a healthcare worker with PCR-confirmed SARS-CoV-2 infection or an uninfected control (not recorded which). CDR3s include the opening cysteine and the closing phenylalanine or tryptophan. The D gene is left open where the match is weak. Size is stated for part of the rows, as once, few or many counts, or as a class when the clone is expanded.

D: -; J: TRBJ2-2; V: TRBV5-1; size: many; CDR3: CASSLAQNTGELFF; DNA: TGCGCCAGCAGCTTGGCCCAAAACACCGGGGAGCTGTTTTTT
D: -; J: TRBJ1-5; V: TRBV7-2; size: many; CDR3: CASSLERSAPQHF; DNA: TGTGCCAGCAGCTTAGAACGGAGTGCGCCCCAGCATTTT
D: -; J: TRBJ1-2; V: TRBV20-1; size: many; CDR3: CSASSAGLMFGYTF; DNA: TGCAGTGCATCGTCGGCAGGGCTTATGTTTGGCTACACCTTC
D: -; J: TRBJ2-5; V: TRBV7-6; size: many; CDR3: CASSFTGETQYF; DNA: TGTGCCAGCAGCTTCACAGGGGAGACCCAGTACTTC
D: -; J: TRBJ2-3; V: TRBV7-2; size: few; CDR3: CASSASGSDTQYF; DNA: TGTGCCAGCAGCGCATCAGGCTCAGATACGCAGTATTTT
D: -; J: TRBJ2-2; V: TRBV7-2; size: few; CDR3: CASSRDSGELFF; DNA: TGTGCCAGCAGCCGGGACTCCGGGGAGCTGTTTTTT
D: -; J: TRBJ2-5; V: TRBV6-6; size: few; CDR3: CASSHLLEGETQYF; DNA: TGTGCCAGCAGCCACTTACTAGAGGGCGAGACCCAGTACTTC
D: -; J: TRBJ2-1; V: TRBV6-5; size: many; CDR3: CASSATEAGYNEQFF; DNA: TGTGCCAGCTCGGCCACGGAGGCAGGCTACAATGAGCAGTTCTTC
D: TRBD2; J: TRBJ2-7; V: TRBV7-9; size: many; CDR3: CASSSSPGSGSSYEQYF; DNA: TGTGCCAGCAGCTCATCCCCTGGTAGCGGGAGTTCGTACGAGCAGTACTTC
D: -; J: TRBJ1-1; V: TRBV7-9; size: few; CDR3: CASSLSGTNTEAFF; DNA: TGTGCCAGCAGCCTAAGTGGGACGAACACTGAAGCTTTCTTT
D: TRBD2; J: TRBJ2-1; V: TRBV29-1; size: many; CDR3: CSVLSGRTLFIYEQFF; DNA: TGCAGCGTTCTTAGCGGGAGGACTCTGTTCATCTATGAGCAGTTCTTC
D: -; J: TRBJ1-2; V: TRBV19; size: many; CDR3: CASSMAGHDYGYTF; DNA: TGTGCCAGTAGTATGGCGGGACACGACTATGGCTACACCTTC
D: -; J: TRBJ1-2; V: TRBV20-1; size: -; CDR3: CSLGDNYGHGYTF; DNA: TGCAGCCTTGGGGACAACTACGGCCATGGCTACACCTTC
D: TRBD1; J: TRBJ1-6; V: TRBV20-1; size: -; CDR3: CSARSRTGGDSPLHF; DNA: TGCAGTGCTAGATCCCGGACAGGAGGTGATTCACCCCTCCACTTT
D: -; J: TRBJ1-2; V: TRBV20-1; size: many; CDR3: CSARPRGYGYTF; DNA: TGCAGTGCTAGACCCAGGGGATATGGCTACACCTTC
D: -; J: TRBJ2-5; V: TRBV2; size: many; CDR3: CASRIRAETQYF; DNA: TGTGCCAGCAGGATTAGGGCAGAGACCCAGTACTTC
D: TRBD2; J: TRBJ2-2; V: TRBV7-9; size: -; CDR3: CASSPTSGNTGELFF; DNA: TGTGCCAGCAGCCCGACTAGCGGGAACACCGGGGAGCTGTTTTTT
D: TRBD1; J: TRBJ1-5; V: TRBV2; size: many; CDR3: CASRFTGAGSNQPQHF; DNA: TGTGCCAGCCGTTTCACAGGGGCCGGCAGCAATCAGCCCCAGCATTTT
D: -; J: TRBJ1-1; V: TRBV6-6; size: many; CDR3: CAGQTDRNTEAFF; DNA: TGTGCCGGACAAACTGACAGAAACACTGAAGCTTTCTTT
D: TRBD2; J: TRBJ2-3; V: TRBV7-8; size: many; CDR3: CASSLRGTSGGSLPDTQYF; DNA: TGTGCCAGCAGCTTACGCGGGACTAGCGGGGGCTCTCTCCCAGATACGCAGTATTTT
D: TRBD1; J: TRBJ1-6; V: TRBV11-2; size: few; CDR3: CASSLGTGYNSPLHF; DNA: TGTGCCAGCAGTCTTGGGACAGGGTATAATTCACCCCTCCACTTT
D: TRBD2; J: TRBJ2-2; V: TRBV4-3; size: few; CDR3: CASSQGSAGANTGELFF; DNA: TGCGCCAGCAGCCAAGGATCTGCGGGGGCGAACACCGGGGAGCTGTTTTTT
D: -; J: TRBJ2-1; V: TRBV3-1; size: few; CDR3: CASSRAGGAYNEQFF; DNA: TGTGCCAGCAGCCGAGCAGGCGGAGCCTACAATGAGCAGTTCTTC
D: -; J: TRBJ1-6; V: TRBV3-1; size: many; CDR3: CASSQGVGENSPLHF; DNA: TGTGCCAGCAGCCAAGGGGTGGGTGAAAATTCACCCCTCCACTTT
D: TRBD1; J: TRBJ1-5; V: TRBV2; size: few; CDR3: CASRGTASNQPQHF; DNA: TGTGCCAGCAGAGGGACAGCTAGCAATCAGCCCCAGCATTTT
D: -; J: TRBJ2-2; V: TRBV28; size: few; CDR3: CASSSRGTGELFF; DNA: TGTGCCAGCAGTTCCCGGGGGACCGGGGAGCTGTTTTTT
D: -; J: TRBJ2-5; V: TRBV6-5; size: few; CDR3: CASTGETQYF; DNA: TGTGCCAGCACCGGGGAGACCCAGTACTTC
D: TRBD1; J: TRBJ1-5; V: TRBV30; size: many; CDR3: CAWSPTGSNQPQHF; DNA: TGTGCCTGGAGTCCGACAGGGAGCAATCAGCCCCAGCATTTT
D: TRBD1; J: TRBJ1-1; V: TRBV12-3/TRBV12-4; size: few; CDR3: CASSLWAGGEAFF; DNA: TGTGCCAGCAGTTTGTGGGCAGGGGGTGAAGCTTTCTTT
D: -; J: TRBJ1-6; V: TRBV5-1; size: -; CDR3: CASGADNNSPLHF; DNA: TGCGCCAGCGGGGCAGACAATAATTCACCCCTCCACTTT
D: TRBD2; J: TRBJ2-1; V: TRBV20-1; size: few; CDR3: CSARSGSSYNEQFF; DNA: TGCAGTGCTCGTAGCGGGAGCTCCTACAATGAGCAGTTCTTC
D: TRBD1; J: TRBJ1-4; V: TRBV7-9; size: many; CDR3: CASSSIWGQGREKLFF; DNA: TGTGCCAGCAGCTCCATTTGGGGACAGGGGCGAGAAAAACTGTTTTTT
D: -; J: TRBJ2-2; V: TRBV4-1; size: -; CDR3: CASSQFKNPGELFF; DNA: TGCGCCAGCAGCCAATTTAAGAACCCTGGGGAGCTGTTTTTT
D: -; J: TRBJ1-3; V: TRBV30; size: few; CDR3: CAWSLFGRLTGNTIYF; DNA: TGTGCCTGGAGTCTATTCGGGAGACTCACTGGAAACACCATATATTTT
D: -; J: TRBJ2-1; V: TRBV2; size: few; CDR3: CASSGPSVYNEQFF; DNA: TGTGCCAGCAGTGGGCCTAGCGTATACAATGAGCAGTTCTTC
D: TRBD2; J: TRBJ2-1; V: TRBV15; size: few; CDR3: CATSWEGLNNEQFF; DNA: TGTGCCACCAGCTGGGAGGGCCTAAACAATGAGCAGTTCTTC
D: -; J: TRBJ1-5; V: TRBV6-5; size: many; CDR3: CASSYSKTGRQPQHF; DNA: TGTGCCAGCAGTTACTCAAAGACAGGACGGCAGCCCCAGCATTTT
D: TRBD2; J: TRBJ2-2; V: TRBV6-5; size: many; CDR3: CASRRTSEGELFF; DNA: TGTGCCAGCAGGAGGACTAGCGAAGGGGAGCTGTTTTTT
D: -; J: TRBJ1-1; V: TRBV11-2; size: few; CDR3: CASSLVLEIGAFF; DNA: TGTGCCAGCAGCTTAGTTCTGGAAATAGGGGCTTTCTTT
D: -; J: TRBJ2-3; V: TRBV7-6; size: many; CDR3: CASSSHSTDTQYF; DNA: TGTGCCAGCAGCTCCCATTCCACAGATACGCAGTATTTT
D: -; J: TRBJ1-5; V: TRBV6-5; size: many; CDR3: CASNIYRGGNNQPQHF; DNA: TGTGCCAGCAACATCTACCGCGGCGGCAACAATCAGCCCCAGCATTTT
D: -; J: TRBJ2-3; V: TRBV18; size: few; CDR3: CASSPLVNTDTQYF; DNA: TGTGCCAGCTCACCCCTAGTAAACACAGATACGCAGTATTTT
D: -; J: TRBJ2-1; V: TRBV2; size: many; CDR3: CASSDYNEQFF; DNA: TGTGCCAGCAGTGACTACAATGAGCAGTTCTTC
D: -; J: TRBJ1-1; V: TRBV4-3; size: few; CDR3: CASSLDRNTEAFF; DNA: TGCGCCAGCAGCCTAGACAGGAACACTGAAGCTTTCTTT
D: -; J: TRBJ2-3; V: TRBV29-1; size: many; CDR3: CSVSGPSTDTQYF; DNA: TGCAGCGTTAGCGGGCCTAGCACAGATACGCAGTATTTT
D: TRBD2; J: TRBJ2-5; V: TRBV9; size: -; CDR3: CASSVGAGGETQYF; DNA: TGTGCCAGCAGCGTAGGAGCGGGAGGAGAGACCCAGTACTTC
D: TRBD1; J: TRBJ1-3; V: TRBV7-8; size: many; CDR3: CASSPRRTGRNTIYF; DNA: TGTGCCAGCAGCCCTCGCCGGACAGGGAGAAACACCATATATTTT
D: TRBD2; J: TRBJ2-3; V: TRBV28; size: few; CDR3: CASSLGLLAVWLPDTQYF; DNA: TGTGCCAGCAGTTTGGGCCTACTAGCGGTCTGGCTTCCAGATACGCAGTATTTT
D: -; J: TRBJ1-5; V: TRBV7-3; size: many; CDR3: CASSFGMDQPQHF; DNA: TGTGCCAGCAGCTTTGGGATGGATCAGCCCCAGCATTTT
D: -; J: TRBJ2-3; V: TRBV5-5; size: many; CDR3: CASTSLEAPGTQYF; DNA: TGTGCCAGCACGTCCCTCGAAGCACCCGGTACGCAGTATTTT
D: TRBD1; J: TRBJ2-7; V: TRBV5-5; size: -; CDR3: CASSRDRGYEQYF; DNA: TGTGCCAGCAGTCGGGACAGGGGCTACGAGCAGTACTTC
D: -; J: TRBJ2-7; V: TRBV12-3/TRBV12-4; size: -; CDR3: CASSLATGTYPYEQYF; DNA: TGTGCCAGCAGTTTAGCGACCGGGACATACCCCTACGAGCAGTACTTC